These 4 T cell receptor beta chains came from one sample sequenced in a study of CD8 T cells in Susac syndrome. RNA, at roughly 0.5 to 1 ug, was reverse transcribed with random hexamers. TCRdb re-derived calls from the immunoSEQ multiplex PCR reads in MiXCR, one entry per CDR3 protein. The sample has tens of thousands of distinct CDR3 sequences; around 93% are singletons. Sequenced material: CD4+ T cells from PBMCs. The receptors were gathered from a human donor with Susac syndrome.

The J gene is TRBJ2-7, the V gene TRBV14; no firm D call. Germline-derived CDR1 and CDR2 are SGHDN and FVKESK. CDR3 length: 13 residues. V was pared by 4 bases and J by 7 bases, with 14 bases between. CDR3 nucleotides: TGTGCCAGCAGCCCACGACTGCTGGGGGAGCAGTACTTC. Translating it yields CASSPRLLGEQYF.

CDR3 in amino acids: CASSLGGTNTGELFF. As DNA, the CDR3 is TGCGCCAGCAGCTTGGGTGGGACGAACACCGGGGAGCTGTTTTTT. This rearrangement joins TRBV5-1 to TRBJ2-2; D ambiguous. Germline V gives CDR1 SGHRS, CDR2 YFSETQ. V was pared by 0 bases and J by 0 bases, with 6 bases between. The CDR3 is 15 residues long.

This sequence joins TRBV25-1 and TRBJ2-7; 8 nucleotides match TRBD1. With 8 bases clipped from V and 6 bases from J, the junction kept 12 bases outside the gene matches. CDR3 length: 14 amino acids. Per germline, CDR1 MGHDK and CDR2 SYGVNS. CDR3 sequence: CASHGQGFRVEQYF. DNA for the CDR3: TGTGCCAGCCACGGACAGGGATTCCGCGTCGAGCAGTACTTC.

This clonotype has only one observation. The chain joins TRBV19 to TRBJ2-7; TRBD2 aligns across 7 bases. Germline lookup yields CDR1 LNHDA and CDR2 SQIVND (reference sequence). The V and J ends lost 0 bases and 6 bases, in that order; junction bases with no gene match: 11. The CDR3 runs to 16 residues. The CDR3 loop reads CASSIDLQGGSTEQYF. The CDR3 DNA sequence: TGTGCCAGTAGTATAGATCTCCAGGGAGGGTCTACCGAGCAGTACTTC.